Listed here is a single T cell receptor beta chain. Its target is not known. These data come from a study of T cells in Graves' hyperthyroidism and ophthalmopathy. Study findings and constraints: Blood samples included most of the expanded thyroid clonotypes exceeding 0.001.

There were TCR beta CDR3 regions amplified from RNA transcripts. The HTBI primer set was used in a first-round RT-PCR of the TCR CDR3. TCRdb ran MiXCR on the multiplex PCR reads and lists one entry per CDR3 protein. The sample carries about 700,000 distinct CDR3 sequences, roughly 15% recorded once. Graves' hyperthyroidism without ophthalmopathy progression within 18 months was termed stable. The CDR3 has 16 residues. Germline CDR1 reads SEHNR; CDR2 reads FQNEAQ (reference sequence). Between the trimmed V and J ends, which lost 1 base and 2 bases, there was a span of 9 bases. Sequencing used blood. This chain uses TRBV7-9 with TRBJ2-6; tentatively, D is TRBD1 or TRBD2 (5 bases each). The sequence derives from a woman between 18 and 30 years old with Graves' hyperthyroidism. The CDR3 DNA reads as TGTGCCAGCAGCTTAGAAGGGACCCCTGGGGCCAACGTCCTGACTTTC. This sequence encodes CASSLEGTPGANVLTF.